This T cell receptor beta chain derives from a study of blood T cell repertoires in COVID-19. Study in general: PBMCs, B-cell-depleted T cells, or T cells provided the cDNA or gDNA that made up the material.

Original processing notes: By means of reference gene primer amplification, nucleated cell counts were estimated. Measured with immunoSEQ multiplex PCR; TCRdb has only the in-frame clones, and not every one. Clonal size and the V and J genes are those of that table, whereas D and trimming came from the DNA. Here the sample spans over 200,000 clones, 70% to 90% being singletons. The CDR3 runs 14 residues. Deletions cut 4 bases from V and 4 bases from J, with 13 bases between. Germline values: CDR1 MNHEY, CDR2 SMNVEV (reference sequence). This chain connects TRBV27 to TRBJ1-1; D gene uncertain. Sequenced material: peripheral blood. The TCR sequence derives from a woman aged 50 to 60 with acute or convalescent COVID-19. This chain's CDR3 is CASSYEGLGTEAFF. The CDR3 DNA follows: TGTGCCAGCAGTTACGAGGGTTTGGGCACTGAAGCTTTCTTT.